These 29 T cell receptor beta chains came from one sample sequenced in a study of blood T cell repertoires in COVID-19. Profiled with immunoSEQ multiplex PCR; TCRdb holds only in-frame clones, not every one. The table records 300,000 to 400,000 clones, about 91% of them present only once. The specimen sequenced was peripheral blood. The receptors were sampled from a man aged 30 to 39 with COVID-19, enrolled during active disease.

The chain links TRBV3-1 (or the pseudogene TRBV3-2) to TRBJ1-4; 7 positions match TRBD1. Germline trimming cut 1 base from V and 7 bases from J; bases unmatched to any gene: 12. Germline CDR1 and CDR2: LGHDT and YNNKEL (reference sequence). The CDR3 length is 17 residues. The DNA for the CDR3 is TGTGCCAGCAGCCAAGCCGGTCTTGCGGCAGGGGGTGAAAAACTGTTTTTT. This codes for CASSQAGLAAGGEKLFF.

The chain links TRBV10-3 to TRBJ2-1; 7 nucleotides align to TRBD2. Unmatched junction bases numbered 4, after V lost 5 bases and J lost 3 bases. Germline V gene sequence: CDR1 ENHRY, CDR2 SYGVKD. CDR3 size: 14 residues. The CDR3 here is CAISLRDYYNEQFF. In nucleotides, the CDR3 is TGTGCCATCAGTCTTCGGGACTACTACAATGAGCAGTTCTTC.

The V call is TRBV2, the J call TRBJ1-1; D gene uncertain. Germline V gene data show CDR1 as SNHLY and CDR2 as FYNNEI. V was cut by 4 bases and J by 6 bases, with 6 bases left in between. CDR3 length: 11 residues. The CDR3 region is CASSAFPEAFF. The CDR3 nucleotides read TGTGCCAGCAGTGCTTTCCCTGAAGCTTTCTTT.

The chain uses TRBV5-3 and TRBJ2-7; 8 bases align to TRBD1. TRBV5-3 is designated an ORF whose function remains uncertain. V lost 4 bases and J lost 3; bases outside the gene matches: 9. The CDR3 spans 15 residues. CDR3 nucleotides: TGTGCCAGAAGCCACTTCCCGACAGGGGTCTACGAGCAGTACTTC. Amino acid sequence: CARSHFPTGVYEQYF.

This chain joins TRBV10-3 and TRBJ1-5; the D gene is possibly TRBD1 (6 bases). V gave up 6 bases and J gave up 5 bases, with 8 bases separating them. Germline CDR1 ENHRY, CDR2 SYGVKD. The CDR3 length is 12 residues. The CDR3 sequence is CAIRQGDQPQHF. CDR3 bases: TGTGCCATCAGACAGGGAGATCAGCCCCAGCATTTT.

CDR3 region: CASSTQQGLAGGTQYF. The CDR3 nucleotides read TGTGCCAGCAGCACCCAACAAGGACTAGCGGGGGGAACGCAGTATTTT. The chain combines TRBV11-1 with TRBJ2-3; TRBD2 matches 14 bases. The V gene end was trimmed by 5 bases and the J gene end by 9 bases; junction bases not matched to a gene: 10. The CDR3 loop spans 16 amino acids. CDR1 is SGHAT and CDR2 is FQDESV in the germline V gene (reference sequence).

This clone was recorded a few times. The rearrangement links TRBV20-1 to TRBJ2-7; 7 bases match TRBD2. Germline V gives CDR1 DFQATT, CDR2 SNEGSKA (reference sequence). The CDR3 has 13 amino acids. The ends lost 3 bases at V and 4 bases at J; junction bases unmatched: 6. CDR3 nucleotides: TGCAGTGCTAGTGGGCGGGAGCCTTACGAGCAGTACTTC. Its translation is CSASGREPYEQYF.

This chain uses TRBV24-1 with TRBJ2-7; D may be TRBD1 (5 bases). The CDR3 is 13 residues long. CDR1 is KGHDR, CDR2 SFDVKD, per germline. V was pared by 4 bases and J by 3 bases, with 9 bases between. The CDR3: CATSDPGHYEQYF. CDR3 nucleotides: TGTGCCACCAGTGACCCCGGACACTACGAGCAGTACTTC.

CDR3 protein: CASSYPGGVAKNIQYF. CDR3 DNA sequence: TGTGCCAGCAGTTACCCAGGGGGCGTAGCCAAAAACATTCAGTACTTC. The chain couples TRBV6-2 or TRBV6-3 to TRBJ2-4, with 8 positions matching TRBD1. The V and J ends lost 2 bases and 0 bases, in that order; junction bases with no gene match: 3. CDR1 is MNHEY, CDR2 SVGEGT, per germline. This CDR3 has 16 amino acids.

The chain is built from TRBV28 and TRBJ2-2, with D perhaps TRBD2 (5 bases). From germline, CDR1 is MDHEN and CDR2 SYDVKM. V dropped 1 base and J dropped 4 bases, with 10 bases sitting between them. The CDR3 contains 15 residues. The CDR3 coding sequence is TGTGCCAGCAGTTTATACAGCGGTGGCACCGGGGAGCTGTTTTTT. It codes for CASSLYSGGTGELFF. The full variable domain, rest sourced from reference TRBV28 and TRBJ2-2, is DVKVTQSSRYLVKRTGEKVFLECVQDMDHENMFWYRQDPGLGLRLIYFSYDVKMKEKGDIPEGYSVSREKKERFSLILESASTNQTSMYLCASSLYSGGTGELFFGEGSRLTVL.

The chain links TRBV7-9 to TRBJ2-2; D gene uncertain. Germline V gene sequence: CDR1 SEHNR, CDR2 FQNEAQ (reference sequence). There are 14 residues in the CDR3. Trimming cost V 2 bases and J 5 bases, with 9 bases left between them. The CDR3 bases are TGTGCCAGCAGCTTACCCCTAATTACCGGGGAGCTGTTTTTT. Translating it yields CASSLPLITGELFF.

The chain combines TRBV6-6 with TRBJ1-1; D is perhaps TRBD1 (5 bases). Germline-derived CDR1 and CDR2 are MNHNY and SVGAGI (reference sequence). V was clipped by 0 bases and J by 10 bases, with 12 bases between them. CDR3 length: 13 amino acids. The CDR3 loop reads CASSYSHQGIAFF. DNA of the CDR3: TGTGCCAGCAGTTACTCGCACCAGGGTATAGCTTTCTTT.

A few counts support this clone. The sample holds other DNA sequences that translate to the same CDR3. The rearrangement links TRBV5-8 to TRBJ2-6; D is ambiguous. V shed 7 bases and J shed 0 bases, with 17 bases lying between them. The CDR3 spans 17 residues. Germline CDR1 is SGHTS and CDR2 is YDEGEE. CDR3 DNA: TGTGCCAGCTCTTCCGGCAGGTTCATCTCTGGGGCCAACGTCCTGACTTTC. Residues: CASSSGRFISGANVLTF.

The chain has TRBV7-7 and TRBJ2-7, with 8 bases aligning to TRBD1. Looked up from germline, CDR1 is SSHAT and CDR2 is FNYEAQ (reference sequence). V lost 0 bases and J lost 6; bases outside the gene matches: 1. The length of the CDR3 is 13 residues. This CDR3 reads CASSLATGVEQYF. CDR3 coding DNA: TGTGCCAGCAGCTTAGCGACAGGGGTCGAGCAGTACTTC.

The rearrangement uses TRBV27 and TRBJ2-2; D gene unclear. V gave up 0 bases and J gave up 1 base, with 6 bases separating them. This CDR3 has 15 residues. CDR1 is MNHEY, CDR2 SMNVEV, per germline (reference sequence). The CDR3 DNA follows: TGTGCCAGCAGTTTATCGACGGGGAACACCGGGGAGCTGTTTTTT. As protein: CASSLSTGNTGELFF.

The chain carries TRBV9 and TRBJ1-4, with no clear D. V shed 0 bases and J shed 5 bases, with 5 bases lying between them. The CDR3 totals 13 residues. From germline, CDR1 is SGDLS and CDR2 YYNGEE. CDR3 amino acids: CASSVAINEKLFF. The CDR3 coding sequence is TGTGCCAGCAGCGTAGCTATAAATGAAAAACTGTTTTTT.

V gene TRBV7-6 combines with J gene TRBJ2-7; 10 bases are a match to TRBD2. Germline CDR1 SGHVS, CDR2 FNYEAQ. This CDR3 spans 17 amino acids. Unmatched junction bases numbered 8, after V lost 1 base and J lost 2 bases. The CDR3 coding sequence is TGTGCCAGCAGCTTAGGTTTAAGTAGCGGGGGGCCCTACGAGCAGTACTTC. Translated: CASSLGLSSGGPYEQYF.

The rearrangement links TRBV11-3 to TRBJ2-7; 9 bases are shared with TRBD1. V dropped 1 base and J dropped 5; count of bases not matched to a gene: 9. From germline, CDR1 is SGHNT and CDR2 YENEEA. The CDR3 consists of 16 residues. For the CDR3, the DNA is TGTGCCAGCAGCTTAGGAACAGGGGGCCTCCTGAACGAGCAGTACTTC. Its protein product is CASSLGTGGLLNEQYF.

V and J are TRBV9 and TRBJ2-1; 11 bases line up with TRBD2. Germline CDR1 SGDLS, CDR2 YYNGEE. Germline trimming cut 0 bases from V and 7 bases from J; bases unmatched to any gene: 6. The CDR3 contains 16 residues. For the CDR3, the DNA is TGTGCCAGCAGCGTAGTCTCTAGCGGGGGGTGGAATGAGCAGTTCTTC. Protein sequence: CASSVVSSGGWNEQFF.

The chain has TRBV5-6 and TRBJ1-4; possibly TRBD1 for D (5 bases). V lost 0 bases and J 2 bases, leaving 8 bases between the germline ends. There are 15 residues in the CDR3. The V gene's germline CDR1 is SGHDT and CDR2 YYEEEE. CDR3 in DNA: TGTGCCAGCAGCTTGGGCGCAGGGACTAATGAAAAACTGTTTTTT. Protein product: CASSLGAGTNEKLFF. The whole variable domain, remainder taken from reference TRBV5-6 and TRBJ1-4, is DAGVTQSPTHLIKTRGQQVTLRCSPKSGHDTVSWYQQALGQGPQFIFQYYEEEERQRGNFPDRFSGHQFPNYSSELNVNALLLGDSALYLCASSLGAGTNEKLFFGSGTQLSVL.

The V and J genes are TRBV11-3 and TRBJ2-3; TRBD2 agrees at 10 bases. The CDR3 consists of 15 residues. V lost 6 bases, J lost 0 bases, and 3 bases stayed unmatched. Looked up from germline, CDR1 is SGHNT and CDR2 is YENEEA. CDR3 sequence: CASSLLAGSTDTQYF. In DNA form, the CDR3 reads TGTGCCAGCAGTTTACTAGCGGGGAGCACAGATACGCAGTATTTT.

Comment on this clone: Other DNA sequences in the sample encode the same CDR3. The chain recombines TRBV5-1 with TRBJ2-5, with 9 bases lining up with TRBD1. Looked up from germline, CDR1 is SGHRS and CDR2 is YFSETQ. The CDR3 covers 13 residues. With V trimmed by 5 bases and J by 3 bases, 2 bases remained unmatched. In nucleotides, the CDR3 is TGCGCCAGCAGTTGGACAGGGGAAGAGACCCAGTACTTC. Translation: CASSWTGEETQYF.

The gene calls are TRBV10-3 and TRBJ1-5; the match to TRBD1 covers 8 bases. Losses at the gene ends were 2 bases for V and 10 bases for J; bases not matched to a gene: 10. Germline CDR1 is ENHRY and CDR2 is SYGVKD. CDR3 length: 15 residues. This CDR3 reads CAISERAGGWLPQHF. The CDR3 coding sequence is TGTGCCATCAGTGAGAGGGCAGGGGGCTGGTTACCCCAGCATTTT.

This chain connects TRBV9 to TRBJ1-4; possibly TRBD1 for D (5 bases). V gave up 4 bases and J gave up 1 base, with 11 bases separating them. The CDR3 is 15 amino acids. The germline CDR1 and CDR2 sequences are SGDLS and YYNGEE. CDR3 protein: CASSPRQITNEKLFF. CDR3 in DNA: TGTGCCAGCAGCCCCCGACAGATAACTAATGAAAAACTGTTTTTT.

V gene TRBV11-2 combines with J gene TRBJ2-3; TRBD2 agrees at 9 bases. The CDR3 loop spans 14 amino acids. The junction had 4 bases not matched to a gene; V was cut back by 5 bases and J by 4 bases. Germline CDR1 and CDR2: SGHAT and FQNNGV. The CDR3 here is CASSPGLAADTQYF. Here the CDR3 DNA reads TGTGCCAGCAGCCCGGGACTAGCCGCAGATACGCAGTATTTT.

J is TRBJ1-5 and V is TRBV2, with D unresolved. The length of the CDR3 is 14 residues. CDR1 is SNHLY and CDR2 is FYNNEI in the germline V gene. The V end lost 2 bases, the J end lost 3 bases, and 8 bases lay between the germline ends. In DNA, the CDR3 is TGTGCCAGCAGTGAACCCCGGGACAATCAGCCCCAGCATTTT. Amino acids: CASSEPRDNQPQHF. The variable domain in full, with the rest retrieved from reference TRBV2 and TRBJ1-5, is EPEVTQTPSHQVTQMGQEVILRCVPISNHLYFYWYRQILGQKVEFLVSFYNNEISEKSEIFDDQFSVERPDGSNFTLKIRSTKLEDSAMYFCASSEPRDNQPQHFGDGTRLSIL.

This clone was recorded only once. The rearrangement uses TRBV9 and TRBJ1-1, with 7 bases fitting TRBD1. In germline, CDR1 is SGDLS, CDR2 YYNGEE. CDR3 size: 15 residues. V was clipped by 0 bases and J by 2 bases; unmatched bases: 4. CDR3 sequence (DNA): TGTGCCAGCAGCGTAGGAGGGGGCTTAAACACTGAAGCTTTCTTT. Protein sequence: CASSVGGGLNTEAFF. Variable domain in full (rest from reference TRBV9 and TRBJ1-1): DSGVTQTPKHLITATGQRVTLRCSPRSGDLSVYWYQQSLDQGLQFLIQYYNGEERAKGNILERFSAQQFPDLHSELNLSSLELGDSALYFCASSVGGGLNTEAFFGQGTRLTVV.

The chain has TRBV7-2 and TRBJ1-1; the D gene is possibly TRBD1 (6 bases). This CDR3 spans 14 amino acids. V gave up 3 bases and J gave up 2 bases, with 10 bases separating them. CDR1 is SGHTA, CDR2 FQGNSA, per germline. CDR3 nucleotide sequence: TGTGCCAGCAGCTTCCGGACAGTTAACACTGAAGCTTTCTTT. It yields the protein CASSFRTVNTEAFF.

V usage is TRBV4-3 and J usage is TRBJ1-1; the D gene is possibly TRBD1 (5 bases). Germline CDR1 LGHNA, CDR2 YSLEER. Trimming took 0 bases from V and 5 from J, leaving 13 bases between them. CDR3 length: 15 residues. CDR3 sequence: CASSQDSGGRTEAFF. In DNA form, the CDR3 reads TGCGCCAGCAGCCAAGATTCGGGGGGAAGAACTGAAGCTTTCTTT.